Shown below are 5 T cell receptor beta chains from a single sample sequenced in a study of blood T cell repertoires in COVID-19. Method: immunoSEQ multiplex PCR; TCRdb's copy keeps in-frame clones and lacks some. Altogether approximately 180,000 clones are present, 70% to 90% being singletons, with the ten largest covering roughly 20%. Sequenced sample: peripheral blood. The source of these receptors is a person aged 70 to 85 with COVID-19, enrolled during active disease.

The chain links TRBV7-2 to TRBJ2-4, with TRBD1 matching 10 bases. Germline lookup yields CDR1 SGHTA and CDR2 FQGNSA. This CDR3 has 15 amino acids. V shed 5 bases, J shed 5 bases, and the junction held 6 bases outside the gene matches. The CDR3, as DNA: TGTGCCAGCAGCATGACAGGGGGCGAAGAAAACATTCAGTACTTC. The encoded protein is CASSMTGGEENIQYF.

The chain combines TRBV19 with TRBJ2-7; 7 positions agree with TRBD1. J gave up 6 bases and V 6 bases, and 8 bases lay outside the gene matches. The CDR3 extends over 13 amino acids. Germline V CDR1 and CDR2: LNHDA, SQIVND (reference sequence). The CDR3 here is CASSPGQRTEQYF. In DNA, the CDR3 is TGTGCCAGTAGCCCGGGACAGAGGACCGAGCAGTACTTC.

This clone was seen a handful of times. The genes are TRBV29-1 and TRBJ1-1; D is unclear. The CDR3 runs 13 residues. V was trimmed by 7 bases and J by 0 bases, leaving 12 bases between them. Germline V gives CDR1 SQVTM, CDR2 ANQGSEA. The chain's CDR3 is CSDLDTVNTEAFF. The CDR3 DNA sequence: TGCAGCGACTTAGACACGGTGAACACTGAAGCTTTCTTT.

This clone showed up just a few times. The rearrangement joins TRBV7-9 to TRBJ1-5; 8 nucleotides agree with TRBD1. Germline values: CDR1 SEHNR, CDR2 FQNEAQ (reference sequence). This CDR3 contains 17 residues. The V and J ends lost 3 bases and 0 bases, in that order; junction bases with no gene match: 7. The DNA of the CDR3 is TGTGCCAGCAGCTTGGCAGGGGGCCCTTATAGCAATCAGCCCCAGCATTTT. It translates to CASSLAGGPYSNQPQHF.

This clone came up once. Here the CDR3 DNA reads TGTGCCAGCAGCTTATTAAGAGGAACTCCCGGAAACACCATATATTTT. Its translation is CASSLLRGTPGNTIYF. This sequence joins TRBV7-2 and TRBJ1-3; D is ambiguous. This CDR3 spans 16 amino acids. Deletions cut 2 bases from V and 4 bases from J, with 15 bases between. Germline V gene data show CDR1 as SGHTA and CDR2 as FQGNSA. Full variable domain (outside the CDR3, taken from reference TRBV7-2 and TRBJ1-3): GAGVSQSPSNKVTEKGKDVELRCDPISGHTALYWYRQSLGQGLEFLIYFQGNSAPDKSGLPSDRFSAERTGGSVSTLTIQRTQQEDSAVYLCASSLLRGTPGNTIYFGEGSWLTVV.